Given below is one T cell receptor (beta chain) in context. Its antigen is not known. The sample belongs to a study of OX40 agonist ivuxolimab in advanced cancers. Study-level information: Hepatocellular carcinoma, melanoma, renal cell or head and neck cancer affected the dose-escalation patients. Under the entry rules, prior anti-PD-1, anti-PD-L1 or anti-CTLA-4 therapy was allowed, and more than 35% had some.

Blood got drawn at baseline, again on cycle 4 day 1, and then on cycle 7 day 1. The method was immunoSEQ multiplex PCR; TCRdb's version includes in-frame clones alone and lacks a portion of them. The sample yields tens of thousands of clones, about 86% seen once. CDR3 length equals 12 residues. Germline V gene sequence: CDR1 MNHNS, CDR2 SASEGT. The V end lost 7 bases, the J end lost 4 bases, and 10 bases lay between the germline ends. Study-level points and caveats: The authors did not determine the antigen specificity of the expanded peripheral T cells.

This TCR came from an adult with an advanced solid tumor such as melanoma, head and neck, liver or kidney cancer. Sequencing was performed on CD4+ or CD8+ T cells sorted from blood, taken in a trial of the OX40 agonist ivuxolimab. The chain is built from TRBV6-1 and TRBJ2-5, with a possible D match to TRBD2 (6 bases). In DNA, the CDR3 is TGTGCCAGCACGGGAGCCCCAGAGACCCAGTACTTC. The encoded protein is CASTGAPETQYF.